The 17 T cell receptor beta chains below were found in one sample sequenced in a study of OX40 agonist ivuxolimab in advanced cancers. Measured with immunoSEQ multiplex PCR; TCRdb has only the in-frame clones, and not every one. This table has 48,000 or so clones, roughly 90% appearing once. This specimen was CD4+ or CD8+ T cells sorted from blood, taken in a trial of the OX40 agonist ivuxolimab. The receptors derive from an adult with an advanced solid tumor such as melanoma, head and neck, liver or kidney cancer.

The chain joins TRBV5-1 to TRBJ1-1, with D unclear. CDR1 is SGHRS, CDR2 YFSETQ, per germline. V gave up 3 bases and J gave up 0 bases, with 6 bases separating them. This CDR3 has 13 residues. The CDR3 region is CASSSRVNTEAFF. DNA of the CDR3: TGCGCCAGCAGCTCGAGGGTGAACACTGAAGCTTTCTTT.

V usage is TRBV4-3 and J usage is TRBJ2-7, with TRBD1 as a possible D gene (6 bases). The CDR3 is made up of 13 amino acids. Between the trimmed V and J ends, which lost 0 bases and 6 bases, there was a span of 9 bases. Germline V lookup: CDR1 LGHNA, CDR2 YSLEER. In DNA form, the CDR3 reads TGCGCCAGCAGCCAAGATGGGGGCGGCGAGCAGTACTTC. Residues: CASSQDGGGEQYF.

The rearrangement links TRBV21-1 to TRBJ2-7; the table assigns TRBD1, which was not confirmed against the DNA. TRBV21-1 is tagged as a pseudogene. There are 14 residues in the CDR3. The CDR3 nucleotides read TGTGCCAGCAGCATAAGCGGACAGCCCTACGAGCAGTACTTC. The encoded protein is CASSISGQPYEQYF.

The rearrangement uses TRBV28 and TRBJ1-1, with D perhaps matching TRBD1 (5 bases). There are 15 residues in the CDR3. V was shortened by 3 bases and J by 1 base, with 12 bases between the two germline ends. Per the germline V gene, CDR1 is MDHEN and CDR2 is SYDVKM. Written as DNA, the CDR3 is TGTGCCAGCAGTTTTGGGGGGGGAAGGAACACTGAAGCTTTCTTT. It codes for CASSFGGGRNTEAFF.

The chain links TRBV7-6 to TRBJ2-1, with 10 bases aligning to TRBD1. Germline V gives CDR1 SGHVS, CDR2 FNYEAQ. CDR3 length: 13 residues. The V and J ends lost 5 bases and 13 bases, in that order; junction bases with no gene match: 8. DNA for the CDR3: TGTGCCAGCAGCACCAGCGGGACAGGGGCACAGTTCTTC. Translated, it gives CASSTSGTGAQFF.

The chain employs TRBV9 and TRBJ1-3; D perhaps matches TRBD1 (6 bases). In germline, CDR1 is SGDLS, CDR2 YYNGEE. Trimming removed 3 bases at V and 1 base at J, with 14 bases between. CDR3 size: 16 residues. CDR3 region: CASSDRALGSGNTIYF. The CDR3 DNA reads TGTGCCAGCAGCGACAGGGCCCTGGGATCTGGAAACACCATATATTTT.

The gene calls are TRBV14 and TRBJ2-3; 9 positions agree with TRBD2. Germline loops: CDR1 SGHDN, CDR2 FVKESK. V was pared by 4 bases and J by 1 base, with 3 bases of the junction left unmatched. This CDR3 has 15 amino acids. The CDR3 reads CASSLGTSRTDTQYF. For the CDR3, the DNA is TGTGCCAGCAGCCTTGGGACTAGCCGCACAGATACGCAGTATTTT. Based on the CDR3 plus reference TRBV14 and TRBJ2-3, the full variable domain is EAGVTQFPSHSVIEKGQTVTLRCDPISGHDNLYWYRRVMGKEIKFLLHFVKESKQDESGMPNNRFLAERTGGTYSTLKVQPAELEDSGVYFCASSLGTSRTDTQYFGPGTRLTVL.

V gene TRBV4-2 combines with J gene TRBJ2-1, with TRBD1 as a possible D gene (5 bases). The ends were cut back, 0 bases at V and 6 bases at J, with 12 bases in the middle. The CDR3 contains 15 residues. CDR1 LGHNA and CDR2 YNFKEQ come from the germline V gene. The CDR3 DNA sequence: TGTGCCAGCAGCCAAGAGTATTTTAGGGGCAATGAGCAGTTCTTC. Its protein is CASSQEYFRGNEQFF.

The chain carries TRBV7-2 and TRBJ2-3; the D gene is possibly TRBD2 (5 bases). This CDR3 region has 11 residues. In germline, CDR1 is SGHTA, CDR2 FQGNSA. The V end was cut by 4 bases, the J end by 7 bases, with 6 bases between. The CDR3: CASSWEYTQYF. In DNA form, the CDR3 reads TGTGCCAGCAGCTGGGAGTATACGCAGTATTTT.

The chain carries TRBV4-3 and TRBJ2-7, with 8 bases fitting TRBD1. Germline V gene sequence: CDR1 LGHNA, CDR2 YSLEER. Losses at the gene ends were 0 bases for V and 3 bases for J; bases not matched to a gene: 7. There are 16 residues in the CDR3. CDR3 amino acids: CASSQDLTGGVYEQYF. The CDR3 DNA follows: TGCGCCAGCAGCCAAGATCTCACAGGGGGAGTCTACGAGCAGTACTTC.

This sequence joins TRBV7-8 and TRBJ2-7; 8 bases match TRBD2. The CDR3 runs to 14 residues. Germline CDR1 SGHVS, CDR2 FQNEAQ. The trim removed 6 bases at V and 5 bases at J, leaving 9 bases unmatched. Here the CDR3 reads CASSTGTSGDEQYF. The CDR3 nucleotides are TGTGCCAGCAGTACCGGGACTAGTGGGGACGAGCAGTACTTC.

V usage is TRBV5-5 and J usage is TRBJ2-7; no clear D. This CDR3 contains 13 residues. The germline V gene encodes CDR1 SGHKS and CDR2 YYEKEE (reference sequence). Trimming left V 4 bases short and J 6 bases short, with 14 bases between. For the CDR3, the DNA is TGTGCCAGCAGCCCCGACACCTATGCCGAGCAGTACTTC. Its translation: CASSPDTYAEQYF.

CDR3 amino acids: CASSGRTGPYSNQPQHF. CDR3 DNA: TGTGCCAGCAGCGGGAGGACAGGCCCCTATAGCAATCAGCCCCAGCATTTT. The chain has TRBV27 and TRBJ1-5; 7 bases match TRBD1. The length of the CDR3 is 17 residues. V shed 6 bases and J 0 bases; nucleotides not matched to a gene: 11. Germline V gene data show CDR1 as MNHEY and CDR2 as SMNVEV (reference sequence).

For this clone: Its ends do not fully match the called genes, so a read error is possible. V is TRBV6-6 and J is TRBJ1-1, with unresolved D. The CDR3 has 11 amino acids. Germline values: CDR1 MNHNY, CDR2 SVGAGI (reference sequence). CDR3 amino acids: CASSRDTEAFF. In DNA form, the CDR3 reads TGTGCCAGCAGCCGCGACACGGAAGCTTTCTTT.

The genes are TRBV7-2 and TRBJ2-7; 7 bases align to TRBD1. Germline V lookup: CDR1 SGHTA, CDR2 FQGNSA. The CDR3 consists of 14 residues. Unmatched junction bases numbered 5, after V lost 5 bases and J lost 1 base. The CDR3 spells CASSIYRGSYEQYF. The DNA of the CDR3 is TGTGCCAGCAGCATCTACAGGGGATCCTACGAGCAGTACTTC.

The chain is built from TRBV27 and TRBJ1-1, with 9 bases aligning to TRBD1. V lost 7 bases and J lost 6; bases outside the gene matches: 18. This CDR3 has 17 amino acids. Germline lookup yields CDR1 MNHEY and CDR2 SMNVEV (reference sequence). CDR3 DNA: TGTGCCAGCACCCACCACCCCCCGGGACAGGGTATTGCTGAAGCTTTCTTT. Residues: CASTHHPPGQGIAEAFF.

J is TRBJ2-1 and V is TRBV5-4; D is possibly TRBD2 (7 bases). The CDR3 is made up of 13 amino acids. The germline gives CDR1 SGHNT, CDR2 YYREEE (reference sequence). The CDR3 DNA follows: TGTATAGGAGGGGGGGCATCGGGCGATGAGCAGTTCTTC. This encodes CIGGGASGDEQFF. The entire variable domain, with the rest obtained from reference TRBV5-4 and TRBJ2-1, is as follows: ETGVTQSPTHLIKTRGQQVTLRCSSQSGHNTVSWYQQALGQGPQFIFQYYREEENGRGNFPPRFSGLQFPNYSSELNVNALELDDSALYLCIGGGASGDEQFFGPGTRLTVL.